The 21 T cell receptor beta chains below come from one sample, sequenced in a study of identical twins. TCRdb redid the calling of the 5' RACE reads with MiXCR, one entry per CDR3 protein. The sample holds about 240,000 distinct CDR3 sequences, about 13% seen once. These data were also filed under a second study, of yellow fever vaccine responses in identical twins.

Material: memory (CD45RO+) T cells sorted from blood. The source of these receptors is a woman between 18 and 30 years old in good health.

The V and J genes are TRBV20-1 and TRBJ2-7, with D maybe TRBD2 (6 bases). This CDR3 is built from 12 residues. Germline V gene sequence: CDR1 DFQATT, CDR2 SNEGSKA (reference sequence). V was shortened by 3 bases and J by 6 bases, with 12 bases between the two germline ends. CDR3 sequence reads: CSASPEGFEQYF. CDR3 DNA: TGCAGTGCTAGCCCGGAGGGGTTCGAGCAGTACTTC.

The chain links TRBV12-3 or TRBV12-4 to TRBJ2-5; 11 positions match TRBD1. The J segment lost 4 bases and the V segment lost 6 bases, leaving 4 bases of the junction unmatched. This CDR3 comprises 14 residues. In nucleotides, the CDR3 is TGTGCCAGCAGCCGGGACAGGGGGACAGAGACCCAGTACTTC. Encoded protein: CASSRDRGTETQYF.

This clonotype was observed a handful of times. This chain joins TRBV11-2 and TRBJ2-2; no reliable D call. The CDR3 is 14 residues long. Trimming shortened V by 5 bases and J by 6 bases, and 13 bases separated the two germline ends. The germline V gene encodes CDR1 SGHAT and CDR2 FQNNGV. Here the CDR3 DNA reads TGTGCCAGCAGCCCGAGAAGCGCCGCCGGGGAGCTGTTTTTT. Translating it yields CASSPRSAAGELFF.

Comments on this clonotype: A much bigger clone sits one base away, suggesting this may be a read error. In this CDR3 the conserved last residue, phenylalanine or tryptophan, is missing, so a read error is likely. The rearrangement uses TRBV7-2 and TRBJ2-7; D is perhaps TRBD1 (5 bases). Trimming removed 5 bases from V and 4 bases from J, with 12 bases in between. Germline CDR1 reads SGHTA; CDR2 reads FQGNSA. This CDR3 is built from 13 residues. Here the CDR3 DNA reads TGTGCCAGCAGCGACTTGCCAGGGTACGAGCAGTACATC. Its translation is CASSDLPGYEQYI.

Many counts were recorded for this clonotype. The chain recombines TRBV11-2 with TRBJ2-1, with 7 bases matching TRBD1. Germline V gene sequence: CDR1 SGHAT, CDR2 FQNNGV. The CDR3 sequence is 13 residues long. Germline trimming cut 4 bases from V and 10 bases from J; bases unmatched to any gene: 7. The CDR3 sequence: CASSSLDRPEQFF. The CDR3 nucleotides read TGTGCCAGCAGCTCCCTGGACAGGCCAGAGCAGTTCTTC.

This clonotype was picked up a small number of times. Written as DNA, the CDR3 is TGTGCCAGCAGACCAGGGACAGCTAGCAATCAGCCCCAGCATTTT. It translates to CASRPGTASNQPQHF. This rearrangement joins TRBV7-2 to TRBJ1-5; TRBD1 agrees at 7 bases. The CDR3 totals 15 residues. CDR1 SGHTA and CDR2 FQGNSA come from the germline V gene. J gave up 0 bases and V 6 bases, and 5 bases lay outside the gene matches.

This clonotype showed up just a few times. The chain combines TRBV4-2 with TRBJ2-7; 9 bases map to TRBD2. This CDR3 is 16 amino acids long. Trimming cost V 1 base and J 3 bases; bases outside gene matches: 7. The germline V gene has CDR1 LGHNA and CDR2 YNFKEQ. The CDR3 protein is CASSQGFKREVYEQYF. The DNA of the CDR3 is TGTGCCAGCAGCCAAGGGTTCAAGCGGGAGGTCTACGAGCAGTACTTC.

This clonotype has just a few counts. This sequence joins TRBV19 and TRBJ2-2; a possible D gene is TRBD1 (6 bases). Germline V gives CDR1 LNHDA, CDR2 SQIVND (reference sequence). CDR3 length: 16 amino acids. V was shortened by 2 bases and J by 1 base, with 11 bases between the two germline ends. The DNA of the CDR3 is TGTGCCAGTAGTATAACAGGGTCGTTGAACACCGGGGAGCTGTTTTTT. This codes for CASSITGSLNTGELFF.

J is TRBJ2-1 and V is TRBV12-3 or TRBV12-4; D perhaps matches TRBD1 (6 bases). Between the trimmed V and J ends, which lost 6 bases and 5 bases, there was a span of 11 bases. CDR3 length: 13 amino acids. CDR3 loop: CASRGDNHNEQFF. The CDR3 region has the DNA TGTGCCAGCAGGGGGGACAACCACAATGAGCAGTTCTTC.

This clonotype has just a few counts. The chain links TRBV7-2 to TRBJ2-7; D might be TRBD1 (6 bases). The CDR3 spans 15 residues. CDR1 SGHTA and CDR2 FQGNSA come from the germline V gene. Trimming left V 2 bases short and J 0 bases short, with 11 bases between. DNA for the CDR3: TGTGCCAGCAGCTTAAAACAGGGTATCTCCTACGAGCAGTACTTC. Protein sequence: CASSLKQGISYEQYF.

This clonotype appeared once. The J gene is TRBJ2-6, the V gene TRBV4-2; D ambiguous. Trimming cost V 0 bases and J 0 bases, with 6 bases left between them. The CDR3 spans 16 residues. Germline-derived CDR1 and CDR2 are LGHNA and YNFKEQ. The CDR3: CASSQDVSSGANVLTF. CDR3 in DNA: TGTGCCAGCAGCCAAGACGTTAGCTCTGGGGCCAACGTCCTGACTTTC.

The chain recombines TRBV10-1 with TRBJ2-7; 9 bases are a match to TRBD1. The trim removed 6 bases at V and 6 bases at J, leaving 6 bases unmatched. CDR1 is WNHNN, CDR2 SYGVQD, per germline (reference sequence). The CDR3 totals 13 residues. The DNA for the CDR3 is TGCGCCAGCAGGGCGGGACAGGGAACCGAGCAGTACTTC. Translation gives CASRAGQGTEQYF.

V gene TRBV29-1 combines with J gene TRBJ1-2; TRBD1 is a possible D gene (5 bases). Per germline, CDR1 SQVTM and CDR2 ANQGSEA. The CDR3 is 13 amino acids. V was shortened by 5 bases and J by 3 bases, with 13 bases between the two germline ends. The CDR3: CSVMGLGDYGYTF. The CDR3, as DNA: TGCAGCGTTATGGGACTGGGAGACTATGGCTACACCTTC.

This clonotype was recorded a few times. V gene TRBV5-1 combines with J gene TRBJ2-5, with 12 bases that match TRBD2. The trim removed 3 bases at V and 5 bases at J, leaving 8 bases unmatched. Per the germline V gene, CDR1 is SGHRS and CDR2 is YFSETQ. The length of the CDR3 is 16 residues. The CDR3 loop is CASSSLAGGLRETQYF. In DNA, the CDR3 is TGCGCCAGCAGCTCTCTAGCGGGGGGGCTTCGGGAGACCCAGTACTTC. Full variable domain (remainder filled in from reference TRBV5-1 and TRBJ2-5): KAGVTQTPRYLIKTRGQQVTLSCSPISGHRSVSWYQQTPGQGLQFLFEYFSETQRNKGNFPGRFSGRQFSNSRSEMNVSTLELGDSALYLCASSSLAGGLRETQYFGPGTRLLVL.

The CDR3 region is CAIRTSGATDTQYF. The CDR3 DNA is TGTGCCATCAGGACTAGCGGGGCCACAGATACGCAGTATTTT. The chain is built from TRBV10-3 and TRBJ2-3, with 11 bases matching TRBD2. V lost 6 bases to trimming and J lost 2 bases; unmatched junction nucleotides: 1. The CDR3 is 14 amino acids. Germline lookup yields CDR1 ENHRY and CDR2 SYGVKD.

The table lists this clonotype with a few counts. The CDR3 DNA reads TGTGCCAGCAGCTCGGGGGACAGAGGACGAACTAATGAAAAACTGTTTTTT. Protein: CASSSGDRGRTNEKLFF. The chain employs TRBV7-9 and TRBJ1-4, with 7 bases fitting TRBD1. V lost 4 bases, J lost 1 base, and 9 bases stayed unmatched. The CDR3 runs to 17 residues. Looked up from germline, CDR1 is SEHNR and CDR2 is FQNEAQ (reference sequence). The full variable domain, with the rest looked up from reference TRBV7-9 and TRBJ1-4, is DTGVSQNPRHKITKRGQNVTFRCDPISEHNRLYWYRQTLGQGPEFLTYFQNEAQLEKSRLLSDRFSAERPKGSFSTLEIQRTEQGDSAMYLCASSSGDRGRTNEKLFFGSGTQLSVL.

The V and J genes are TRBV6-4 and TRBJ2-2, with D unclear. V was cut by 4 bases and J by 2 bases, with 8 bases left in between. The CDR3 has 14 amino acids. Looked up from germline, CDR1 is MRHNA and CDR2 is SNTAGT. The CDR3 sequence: CASSAQLNTGELFF. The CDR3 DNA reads TGTGCCAGCAGTGCCCAACTAAACACCGGGGAGCTGTTTTTT.

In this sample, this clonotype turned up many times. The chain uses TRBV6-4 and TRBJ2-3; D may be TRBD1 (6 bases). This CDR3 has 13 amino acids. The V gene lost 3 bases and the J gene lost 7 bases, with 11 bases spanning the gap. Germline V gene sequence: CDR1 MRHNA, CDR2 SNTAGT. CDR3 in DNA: TGTGCCAGCAGTGAGAGACAGGAAAATACGCAGTATTTT. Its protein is CASSERQENTQYF.

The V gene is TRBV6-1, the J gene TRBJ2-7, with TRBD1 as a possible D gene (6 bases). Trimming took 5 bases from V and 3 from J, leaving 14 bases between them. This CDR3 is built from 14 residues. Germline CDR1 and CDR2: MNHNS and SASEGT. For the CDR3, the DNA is TGTGCCAGCAGTCGACTTACAGGGAACTACGAGCAGTACTTC. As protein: CASSRLTGNYEQYF.

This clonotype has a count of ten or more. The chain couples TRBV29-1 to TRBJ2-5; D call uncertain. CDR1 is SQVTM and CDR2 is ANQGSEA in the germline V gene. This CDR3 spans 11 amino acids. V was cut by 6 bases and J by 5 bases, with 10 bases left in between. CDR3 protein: CSVAYPETQYF. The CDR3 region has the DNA TGCAGCGTCGCGTACCCTGAGACCCAGTACTTC.

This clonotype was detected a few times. The CDR3 DNA reads as TGTGCCAGCAGCTTAGACCAGCGCGGTGTGGGTACGCAGTATTTT. It yields the protein CASSLDQRGVGTQYF. This chain uses TRBV7-2 with TRBJ2-3; D is ambiguous. The length of the CDR3 is 15 residues. Trimming took 1 base from V and 8 from J, leaving 16 bases between them. Germline V gene data show CDR1 as SGHTA and CDR2 as FQGNSA.